The clone carrying this TCR beta chain was detected ten times or more. As yet, its antigen is unknown. This sample was included in a study of breast tumors, draining lymph nodes, adjacent tissues. Points from the study as a whole: Findings are consistent with lymph node origin and intratumoral expansion of most tumor T cells. Compared with basal-like, luminal-like tumors shared significantly more repertoire with nontumor tissue. Tumors had less TCR diversity than lymph nodes, more than nontumor tissue.

The lymph nodes were axillary draining lymph nodes from breast cancer patients. Trimming cost V 0 bases and J 0 bases, with 13 bases left between them. Germline values: CDR1 MNHNY, CDR2 SVGAGI (reference sequence). The CDR3 has 17 amino acids. TCRdb reprocessed the multiplex PCR reads with MiXCR, giving one entry per CDR3 protein. The table shows around 130,000 distinct CDR3 sequences, with 15% to 20% occurring only once. J is TRBJ2-3 and V is TRBV6-6, with D hard to call. The TCR comes from a female donor with breast cancer. Some clones in this sample may be carry-over from other donors' samples. The specimen was axillary lymph node tissue. CDR3 nucleotides: TGTGCCAGCAGTTACTCGAAGGGTGGATCTAGCACAGATACGCAGTATTTT. Protein: CASSYSKGGSSTDTQYF.